The 15 T cell receptor beta chains in this list originate from one sample, sequenced in a study of cytomegalovirus exposure and HLA in healthy donors. A multiplex PCR was run with 60 Vbeta primers and 13 Jbeta primers. Sequenced by immunoSEQ multiplex PCR; TCRdb stores in-frame clones only, minus some. Here the sample spans some 110,000 clones, around three quarters being singletons. The sequenced sample was PBMCs. These receptors all come from a man aged 35 to 55 in good health and CMV-seronegative.

The V call is TRBV19, the J call TRBJ1-4; TRBD1 aligns across 7 bases. This CDR3 region has 16 residues. Germline loops: CDR1 LNHDA, CDR2 SQIVND (reference sequence). The trim removed 5 bases at V and 0 bases at J, leaving 6 bases unmatched. The CDR3, as DNA: TGTGCCAGTAGTCTATGGGACAGATCAACTAATGAAAAACTGTTTTTT. Its translation: CASSLWDRSTNEKLFF.

This rearrangement joins TRBV28 to TRBJ1-1; D is unclear. The ends were cut back, 4 bases at V and 3 bases at J, with 6 bases in the middle. This CDR3 comprises 12 residues. Germline V gives CDR1 MDHEN, CDR2 SYDVKM. The chain's CDR3 is CASSSQYTEAFF. The CDR3 DNA reads TGTGCCAGCAGTTCCCAGTACACTGAAGCTTTCTTT.

This clone was counted a single time. J is TRBJ1-1 and V is TRBV2; D is possibly TRBD1 (6 bases). Germline CDR1 is SNHLY and CDR2 is FYNNEI. V lost 7 bases and J lost 1, with 10 bases in between. This CDR3 spans 13 amino acids. The CDR3 here is CASKLDRNTEAFF. The CDR3 DNA reads TGTGCCAGCAAGCTGGACAGGAACACTGAAGCTTTCTTT.

The chain links TRBV14 to TRBJ2-5; perhaps TRBD2 as D (6 bases). CDR1 SGHDN and CDR2 FVKESK come from the germline V gene. This CDR3 is 16 amino acids long. Trimming removed 5 bases from V and 5 bases from J, with 21 bases in between. CDR3 coding DNA: TGTGCCAGCAGCACCCAGACTAGTCGGGGGTCCGAGACCCAGTACTTC. Translated, it gives CASSTQTSRGSETQYF.

V and J are TRBV11-3 and TRBJ2-7; 10 nucleotides line up with TRBD1. The CDR3 runs 14 residues. J was trimmed by 5 bases and V by 5 bases; bases with no gene match: 6. Germline V gene data show CDR1 as SGHNT and CDR2 as YENEEA. The chain's CDR3 is CASSTRTGGNEQYF. CDR3 sequence (DNA): TGTGCCAGCAGCACCCGGACAGGGGGAAACGAGCAGTACTTC.

V and J are TRBV27 and TRBJ2-6; D perhaps matches TRBD1 (6 bases). CDR3 length: 16 residues. The V gene lost 5 bases and the J gene lost 2 bases, with 13 bases spanning the gap. Germline CDR1 is MNHEY and CDR2 is SMNVEV (reference sequence). The CDR3 protein is CASSMIGGTGANVLTF. CDR3 nucleotide sequence: TGTGCCAGCAGTATGATAGGGGGAACTGGGGCCAACGTCCTGACTTTC.

A note on this clone: At one of its ends the junction is not consistent with the germline gene, which may arise from a read error. V and J are TRBV7-2 and TRBJ2-6; TRBD1 might be the D (6 bases). This CDR3 is 15 amino acids long. Looked up from germline, CDR1 is SGHTA and CDR2 is FQGNSA. The CDR3 bases are TGTGCCAGCAGCTTTGAGGGGTTGGGGGCCAACGGCCTGACTTTC. This translates into CASSFEGLGANGLTF.

The chain employs TRBV7-2 and TRBJ1-1; D not certain. The CDR3 is 16 residues long. V lost 5 bases, J lost 4 bases, and 20 bases lay in between. In germline, CDR1 is SGHTA, CDR2 FQGNSA. The CDR3 coding sequence is TGTGCCAGCAGCCCGCGGCGGGAATATTCGAGCACTGAAGCTTTCTTT. Translated, it gives CASSPRREYSSTEAFF.

As for this clone: One end of the junction fails to match germline, which may point to a read error. V is TRBV7-3 and J is TRBJ1-1, with a possible D match to TRBD1 (5 bases). CDR3 size: 14 residues. CDR1 is SGHTA and CDR2 is FQGTGA in the germline V gene. CDR3 DNA sequence: TGTGCCAGCAGCTTATCGACAGAACCGCCTGAAGTTTTCTTT. Translating it yields CASSLSTEPPEVFF.

V is TRBV6-1 and J is TRBJ1-6; D possibly corresponds to TRBD1 (5 bases). V lost 2 bases and J lost 10, with 24 bases in between. CDR1 MNHNS and CDR2 SASEGT come from the germline V gene. The CDR3 is made up of 18 amino acids. CDR3 protein: CASSESGRAIGFVSPLHF. DNA for the CDR3: TGTGCCAGCAGTGAAAGTGGCAGGGCGATAGGGTTCGTATCACCCCTCCACTTT.

In its sample, this clone was seen once. The chain has TRBV27 and TRBJ2-1, with TRBD1 matching over 7 bases. Germline V gives CDR1 MNHEY, CDR2 SMNVEV (reference sequence). This CDR3 is 16 amino acids long. The junction had 15 bases not matched to a gene; V was cut back by 8 bases and J by 5 bases. CDR3 sequence: CASRVAQGPTHNEQFF. The CDR3, as DNA: TGTGCCAGCCGCGTCGCACAGGGGCCAACACACAATGAGCAGTTCTTC.

The genes are TRBV28 and TRBJ2-5; 8 bases line up with TRBD2. Losses at the gene ends were 7 bases for V and 5 bases for J; bases not matched to a gene: 15. The CDR3 is 16 amino acids. Germline V gene lookup returns CDR1 MDHEN and CDR2 SYDVKM. The CDR3 DNA is TGTGCCAGCAACCCCTCGGGGCGGGGGGTACGGGAGACCCAGTACTTC. This translates into CASNPSGRGVRETQYF.

This clone occurred once. The CDR3 here is CASSSQTGGGVNEQFF. Written as DNA, the CDR3 is TGTGCCAGCAGCTCCCAAACAGGGGGCGGGGTGAATGAGCAGTTCTTC. The chain couples TRBV5-4 to TRBJ2-1, with TRBD1 matching over 9 bases. Germline CDR1 is SGHNT and CDR2 is YYREEE (reference sequence). V was pared by 3 bases and J by 7 bases, with 11 bases of the junction left unmatched. The CDR3 runs to 16 residues.

The rearrangement links TRBV5-4 to TRBJ1-5; no reliable D call. CDR3 length equals 13 residues. V was trimmed by 4 bases and J by 3 bases, leaving 8 bases between them. Per germline, CDR1 SGHNT and CDR2 YYREEE (reference sequence). CDR3 in amino acids: CASSPSPNQPQHF. As DNA, the CDR3 is TGTGCCAGCAGCCCGAGCCCCAATCAGCCCCAGCATTTT.

The chain couples TRBV5-1 to TRBJ1-2; D ambiguous. CDR3 size: 14 residues. V was trimmed by 2 bases and J by 3 bases, leaving 11 bases between them. The germline gives CDR1 SGHRS, CDR2 YFSETQ. In DNA, the CDR3 is TGCGCCAGCAGCTTAGGCCCAGGCGACTATGGCTACACCTTC. This sequence encodes CASSLGPGDYGYTF. Full variable domain (outside the CDR3, taken from reference TRBV5-1 and TRBJ1-2): KAGVTQTPRYLIKTRGQQVTLSCSPISGHRSVSWYQQTPGQGLQFLFEYFSETQRNKGNFPGRFSGRQFSNSRSEMNVSTLELGDSALYLCASSLGPGDYGYTFGSGTRLTVV.